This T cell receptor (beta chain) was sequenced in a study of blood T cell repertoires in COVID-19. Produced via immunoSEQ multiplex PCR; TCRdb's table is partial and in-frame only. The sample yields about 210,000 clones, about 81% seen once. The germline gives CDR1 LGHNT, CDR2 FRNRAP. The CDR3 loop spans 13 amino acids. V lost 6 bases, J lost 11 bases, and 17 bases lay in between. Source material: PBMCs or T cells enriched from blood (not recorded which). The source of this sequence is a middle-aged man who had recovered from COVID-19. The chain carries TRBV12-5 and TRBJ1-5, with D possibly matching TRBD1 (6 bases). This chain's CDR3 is CASGSVDRLAQHF. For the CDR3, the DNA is TGTGCTAGTGGCTCAGTAGACAGGCTGGCCCAGCATTTT.